These 6 T cell receptor beta chains came from one sample sequenced in a study of control samples from healthy donors and cancer patients. Sequencing was performed with immunoSEQ multiplex PCR; in TCRdb, only in-frame clones are kept and a portion is missing. Among 90,000 to 100,000 clones listed, around three quarters were seen once. The sample taken for sequencing was blood. The receptors were gathered from a woman aged 30 to 39 in good health.

The rearrangement uses TRBV7-6 and TRBJ2-2; D possibly matches TRBD1 or TRBD2 (7 bases each). With 1 base removed from V and 5 bases from J, the gap between germline ends came to 14 bases. Per the germline V gene, CDR1 is SGHVS and CDR2 is FNYEAQ. CDR3 size: 16 residues. The CDR3 region has the DNA TGTGCCAGCAGCTTAGTCACCCAGGGGGGGACCGGGGAGCTGTTTTTT. Protein: CASSLVTQGGTGELFF.

V gene TRBV12-5 combines with J gene TRBJ1-2; D call uncertain. Trimming pared 5 bases from V and 4 bases from J, leaving 5 bases between. This CDR3 comprises 11 residues. CDR1 and CDR2 (germline): LGHNT, FRNRAP. CDR3 region: CASGRVYGYTF. The CDR3 nucleotides are TGTGCTAGTGGTCGCGTCTATGGCTACACCTTC.

This clone occurred once. The chain uses TRBV10-2 and TRBJ2-3, with 11 bases identical to TRBD2. This CDR3 spans 15 amino acids. Per the germline V gene, CDR1 is WSHSY and CDR2 is SAAADI. V gave up 4 bases and J gave up 0 bases; unmatched junction bases: 0. CDR3 coding DNA: TGCGCCAGCAGTGTAGCGGGGGGGAGCACAGATACGCAGTATTTT. Residues: CASSVAGGSTDTQYF.

This clone has more than one count but fewer than ten. The rearrangement joins TRBV12-3 or TRBV12-4 to TRBJ1-1; D is ambiguous. Trimming removed 2 bases from V and 0 bases from J, with 4 bases in between. The CDR3 sequence is 13 residues long. This CDR3 reads CASSLSVNTEAFF. The CDR3 DNA sequence: TGTGCCAGCAGTTTATCTGTGAACACTGAAGCTTTCTTT.

The chain combines TRBV12-5 with TRBJ1-1; 8 bases are shared with TRBD1. Germline V gene data show CDR1 as LGHNT and CDR2 as FRNRAP. Trimming cost V 6 bases and J 1 base; bases outside gene matches: 4. This CDR3 has 14 amino acids. CDR3 DNA sequence: TGTGCTAGTGGAAGGACAGGGCCGAACACTGAAGCTTTCTTT. Its protein product is CASGRTGPNTEAFF.

V is TRBV3-1 (or the pseudogene TRBV3-2) and J is TRBJ1-6, with D perhaps TRBD1 (6 bases). V was trimmed by 4 bases and J by 8 bases, leaving 18 bases between them. Germline-derived CDR1 and CDR2 are LGHDT and YNNKEL (reference sequence). This CDR3 has 16 amino acids. DNA of the CDR3: TGTGCCAGCAGCCCCCTACAGGGACTACACTATTCACCCCTCCACTTT. Its translation: CASSPLQGLHYSPLHF.